The 16 T cell receptor beta chains listed next were all sequenced from one sample in a study of blood T cell repertoires in COVID-19. Here immunoSEQ multiplex PCR was the method, and the copy in TCRdb shows in-frame clones only, minus some. The sample yields about 170,000 clones, about 90% seen once. Sequencing was done on a sample of peripheral blood. These receptors were obtained from an older woman with COVID-19, enrolled during active disease.

V and J are TRBV19 and TRBJ2-7; 14 nucleotides align to TRBD2. J lost 5 bases, V lost 4 bases, and 10 bases had no gene match. This CDR3 contains 17 residues. Germline loops: CDR1 LNHDA, CDR2 SQIVND (reference sequence). This chain's CDR3 is CASSRTGGTSGRDEQYF. The CDR3 DNA reads TGTGCCAGTAGTAGGACCGGAGGGACTAGCGGGAGAGACGAGCAGTACTTC.

V gene TRBV7-3 combines with J gene TRBJ1-2; no clear D. Germline CDR1 reads SGHTA; CDR2 reads FQGTGA. This CDR3 has 14 residues. The V and J ends lost 3 bases and 6 bases respectively, with 14 bases between them. The CDR3 nucleotides are TGTGCCAGCAGCTTGGGTGGGGAGGTTGATGGCTACACCTTC. It yields the protein CASSLGGEVDGYTF.

This clone appeared once. The CDR3 DNA follows: TGTGCCAGCAGCGCGCAGACTAGAGAAGAGACCCAGTACTTC. Its protein is CASSAQTREETQYF. The rearrangement joins TRBV5-6 to TRBJ2-5; possible D gene TRBD2, 6 bases. V was pared by 4 bases and J by 3 bases, with 13 bases between. Germline assignment: CDR1 SGHDT and CDR2 YYEEEE. The CDR3 runs 14 residues. Drawing the rest from reference TRBV5-6 and TRBJ2-5, the complete variable domain is DAGVTQSPTHLIKTRGQQVTLRCSPKSGHDTVSWYQQALGQGPQFIFQYYEEEERQRGNFPDRFSGHQFPNYSSELNVNALLLGDSALYLCASSAQTREETQYFGPGTRLLVL.

V usage is TRBV10-2 and J usage is TRBJ1-5, with D perhaps matching TRBD1 (6 bases). The germline V gene has CDR1 WSHSY and CDR2 SAAADI. The CDR3 length is 15 residues. V was pared by 6 bases and J by 0 bases, with 12 bases between. Here the CDR3 DNA reads TGCGCCAGCAGGGGGGACACTTATAGCAATCAGCCCCAGCATTTT. Translated: CASRGDTYSNQPQHF.

The chain joins TRBV28 to TRBJ2-7; tentatively, D is TRBD1 (7 bases). Per germline, CDR1 MDHEN and CDR2 SYDVKM. Between the trimmed V and J ends, which lost 6 bases and 0 bases, there was a span of 15 bases. The CDR3 consists of 15 residues. The CDR3 nucleotides are TGTGCCAGCAGCCCCAGGGGGGTGGTCTCCTACGAGCAGTACTTC. Translated, it gives CASSPRGVVSYEQYF.

The CDR3: CASSLARGSDTGELFF. CDR3 nucleotides: TGCGCCAGCAGCTTGGCGCGAGGGTCGGATACCGGGGAGCTGTTTTTT. This chain connects TRBV5-1 to TRBJ2-2, with D possibly matching TRBD2 (5 bases). Trimming took 0 bases from V and 5 from J, leaving 14 bases between them. Germline CDR1 and CDR2: SGHRS and YFSETQ. The CDR3 sequence is 16 residues long.

The chain is built from TRBV14 and TRBJ2-7; D gene ambiguous. Germline lookup yields CDR1 SGHDN and CDR2 FVKESK. V was shortened by 2 bases and J by 3 bases, with 5 bases between the two germline ends. This CDR3 contains 12 residues. CDR3 coding DNA: TGTGCCAGCAGCCAATCGAGCTACGAGCAGTACTTC. Its protein product is CASSQSSYEQYF.

The chain recombines TRBV12-5 with TRBJ1-2; tentatively, D is TRBD1 (5 bases). The CDR3 runs to 13 residues. CDR1 is LGHNT and CDR2 is FRNRAP in the germline V gene. V was cut by 0 bases and J by 6 bases, with 8 bases left in between. Here the CDR3 reads CASGLVRENGYTF. The CDR3 nucleotides are TGTGCTAGTGGTTTGGTCAGGGAAAATGGCTACACCTTC.

The chain recombines TRBV7-9 with TRBJ1-5; the match to TRBD1 covers 7 bases. Germline lookup yields CDR1 SEHNR and CDR2 FQNEAQ (reference sequence). V lost 7 bases to trimming and J lost 5 bases; unmatched junction nucleotides: 2. The CDR3 totals 12 residues. The CDR3: CASTDRDQPQHF. CDR3 sequence (DNA): TGTGCCAGCACCGACAGGGATCAGCCCCAGCATTTT. The full variable domain, completed using reference TRBV7-9 and TRBJ1-5, is DTGVSQNPRHKITKRGQNVTFRCDPISEHNRLYWYRQTLGQGPEFLTYFQNEAQLEKSRLLSDRFSAERPKGSFSTLEIQRTEQGDSAMYLCASTDRDQPQHFGDGTRLSIL.

This chain uses TRBV5-1 with TRBJ2-7; D gene ambiguous. The CDR3 consists of 13 residues. CDR1 and CDR2 (germline): SGHRS, YFSETQ. V was pared by 0 bases and J by 6 bases, with 10 bases between. The CDR3 reads CASSLVRSSEQYF. The DNA for the CDR3 is TGCGCCAGCAGCTTGGTGCGGTCGAGCGAGCAGTACTTC.

The rearrangement joins TRBV11-3 to TRBJ2-7; a possible D gene is TRBD2 (7 bases). The V end was cut by 0 bases, the J end by 3 bases, with 15 bases between. This CDR3 contains 16 residues. Germline CDR1 is SGHNT and CDR2 is YENEEA. CDR3 coding DNA: TGTGCCAGCAGCTTAGAGGGAGGGGGGCGATTCTACGAGCAGTACTTC. Encoded protein: CASSLEGGGRFYEQYF.

V gene TRBV2 combines with J gene TRBJ2-1, with D unresolved. V dropped 11 bases and J dropped 6 bases, with 20 bases sitting between them. The germline CDR1 and CDR2 sequences are SNHLY and FYNNEI. The CDR3 runs 14 residues. DNA for the CDR3: TGTGCCGTTTCACTGGGCCTTTTTAGCAATGAGCAGTTCTTC. It is translated as CAVSLGLFSNEQFF.

The rearrangement joins TRBV19 to TRBJ1-6, with 8 bases matching TRBD1. With 10 bases clipped from V and 5 bases from J, the junction kept 4 bases outside the gene matches. Germline V CDR1 and CDR2: LNHDA, SQIVND (reference sequence). This CDR3 has 13 residues. The CDR3 protein is CATRRGHNSPLHF. In nucleotides, the CDR3 is TGTGCCACCCGCAGGGGGCATAATTCACCCCTCCACTTT.

The chain recombines TRBV5-1 with TRBJ2-7; 7 bases line up with TRBD1. The CDR3 has 16 amino acids. The junction had 7 bases not matched to a gene; V was cut back by 1 base and J by 0 bases. Germline V gene sequence: CDR1 SGHRS, CDR2 YFSETQ. CDR3 DNA sequence: TGCGCCAGCAGCTTGACAGGGGTGGGGTCCTCCTACGAGCAGTACTTC. It translates to CASSLTGVGSSYEQYF.

The CDR3 region has the DNA TGTGCCAGCAGCGACGGACAGGGGAGGAGAGGTGACTACACCTTC. Translating gives CASSDGQGRRGDYTF. The V gene is TRBV3-1 (or the pseudogene TRBV3-2), the J gene TRBJ1-2, with 9 bases that match TRBD1. Germline lookup yields CDR1 LGHDT and CDR2 YNNKEL (reference sequence). J was trimmed by 10 bases and V by 5 bases; bases with no gene match: 14. The CDR3 has 15 amino acids.

This clone was detected many times. The chain employs TRBV15 and TRBJ1-1; unclear D gene. The CDR3 length is 14 residues. Between the trimmed V and J ends, which lost 0 bases and 4 bases, there was a span of 9 bases. Germline lookup yields CDR1 LNHNV and CDR2 YYDKDF (reference sequence). CDR3 bases: TGTGCCACCAGCAGAGATCGGGGATCCACTGAAGCTTTCTTT. Translation: CATSRDRGSTEAFF.